Included here is one T cell receptor beta chain sequence, with context. Its target is unknown. This record comes from a study of T cell responses to AZD1222 COVID-19 vaccine. Study-wide points: Among vaccine-associated CD4 TCRs, coverage spanned spike, with dominance at 160-218 and 743-854. Repertoires were sampled only after the peak T cell response. Among the donors, most were white British and more were female, and clonal diversity was possibly underestimated.

Assay: immunoSEQ multiplex PCR; the TCRdb copy retains only in-frame clones and omits some. Seen here are some 150,000 clones, about 90% observed once, and the top ten hold roughly 5.5%. CDR3 length: 13 amino acids. The germline CDR1 and CDR2 sequences are MNHEY and SVGEGT. With 6 bases clipped from V and 2 bases from J, the junction kept 3 bases outside the gene matches. This TCR derives from an adult in good health. The chain employs TRBV6-2 or TRBV6-3 and TRBJ2-5, with 7 nucleotides matching TRBD2. The sequencing used peripheral blood, collected on day 0 of AZD1222 vaccination. The CDR3 is CASSRSGQETQYF. Here the CDR3 DNA reads TGTGCCAGCAGCCGTAGCGGGCAAGAGACCCAGTACTTC.